The entry below describes one TCR beta chain. Its binding antigen is unknown. Within one base of it there is no much larger clone, and no base qualities were kept. This sample is part of a study of blood T cell repertoires in COVID-19 (dated by TCRdb to 2018 to 2021). With respect to the entire study: Samples from collaborators originated in the United States, Italy and Spain and spanned both the acute and convalescent phases of COVID-19. The prospective study material was composed of cDNA or gDNA derived from T cells, B-cell-depleted T cells, or PBMCs. Deeply sampled blood TCRbeta repertoires from subjects exposed to, actively infected with, or recovered from COVID-19 were included in the dataset. Where available, HLA class I and class II types were taken from metadata supplied by the sample provider and were not determined by assay-based typing. Sample metadata almost always included a de-identified subject ID, COVID-19 status, age in years and sex. Samples came from the ongoing ImmuneRACE study (first 160 participants) plus 1,254 subjects from 6 global collaborators. The repertoires were made available in a free public database intended to serve as a resource for research on the immune response to SARS-CoV-2.

TCRbeta CDR3 regions were amplified from genomic DNA by means of the immunoSEQ Assay, a bias-controlled multiplex PCR. The study's processing was this. The number of nucleated cells in each sample was estimated from the amplification of reference gene primers within the assay. To quantify the absolute abundance of each unique TCRbeta CDR3 rearrangement, sequence reads were collapsed and filtered. For each sample, productive Simpson clonality was calculated as the square root of Simpson's diversity index over productive rearrangements. TCRdb mirrors the immuneACCESS table, restricted to in-frame sequences. Some clones are absent from its copies; in checked studies, under half trace to an unresolved V gene, and the reason for the others is unknown. The V and J calls and clone size come from that table; D and trimming were worked out from the DNA. The sample table lists some 65,000 clones, 85% to 90% of them with a count of one. About 3.2% of the sample rests with the top ten.

Its CDR3 holds 13 amino acids, cysteine through phenylalanine. Only the CDR3 region is kept as DNA, spanning 39 bases read in frame from base 1. Looking up the germline V gene (reference sequence) yields CDR1 MNHEY and CDR2 SMNVEV. Trimming at the junction amounts to 7 bases on V and 0 bases on J, and the germline ends lie 9 bases apart. Points the paper makes about the study in general: Clinical and demographic metadata were provided uncurated, with the amount varying by source and participant.

Whole blood was collected in K2EDTA tubes by collaborating institutions according to the institutions' own protocols. For TCRbeta analysis, collaborators shipped samples as frozen whole blood, isolated PBMCs, or DNA extracted from either of those sample types. The sample was peripheral blood. The chain joins TRBV27 to TRBJ1-2; the D gene is perhaps TRBD1, from 6 matching bases. This receptor was obtained from an elderly man with acute or convalescent COVID-19. CDR3 loop: CASKTGSNYGYTF. The nucleotide sequence is given as TGTGCCAGCAAAACAGGGTCTAACTATGGCTACACCTTC.